The next 9 T cell receptor beta chains were all read from a single sample in a study of blood T cell repertoires in COVID-19. Sequencing used immunoSEQ multiplex PCR; TCRdb keeps in-frame clones, though not all of them. The sample includes around 50,000 clones, over 85% of them seen just once. The sequencing sample was made of peripheral blood. The source is a man aged 65-85 years with active COVID-19.

The genes are TRBV28 and TRBJ2-5; 9 nucleotides match TRBD1. This CDR3 region has 16 residues. CDR1 MDHEN and CDR2 SYDVKM come from the germline V gene. The J segment lost 5 bases and the V segment lost 4 bases, leaving 11 bases of the junction unmatched. CDR3 residues: CASSSSGTGFTETQYF. In DNA form, the CDR3 reads TGTGCCAGCAGTTCCTCCGGGACAGGGTTTACGGAGACCCAGTACTTC.

This rearrangement joins TRBV7-2 to TRBJ2-3, with a tentative D call TRBD2 (5 bases). Germline CDR1 is SGHTA and CDR2 is FQGNSA. V lost 3 bases and J 4 bases, leaving 8 bases between the germline ends. This CDR3 region has 13 residues. CDR3 loop: CASSLDSSDTQYF. The CDR3 DNA is TGTGCCAGCAGCTTGGACTCCTCAGATACGCAGTATTTT.

V and J are TRBV28 and TRBJ1-1, with TRBD1 identical over 8 bases. The V gene's germline CDR1 is MDHEN and CDR2 SYDVKM. Germline trimming cut 8 bases from V and 1 base from J; bases unmatched to any gene: 21. This CDR3 is built from 19 residues. CDR3 amino acids: CASFRSLGAGGRRNTEAFF. CDR3 bases: TGTGCCAGCTTCCGCTCCCTTGGGGCAGGGGGCCGCAGGAACACTGAAGCTTTCTTT. The variable domain in full, with the rest retrieved from reference TRBV28 and TRBJ1-1, is DVKVTQSSRYLVKRTGEKVFLECVQDMDHENMFWYRQDPGLGLRLIYFSYDVKMKEKGDIPEGYSVSREKKERFSLILESASTNQTSMYLCASFRSLGAGGRRNTEAFFGQGTRLTVV.

This clone was counted a single time. The V gene is TRBV6-5, the J gene TRBJ2-7; 10 nucleotides agree with TRBD2. The germline V gene has CDR1 MNHEY and CDR2 SVGAGI. The V and J ends lost 4 bases and 5 bases, in that order; junction bases with no gene match: 2. The length of the CDR3 is 13 residues. The CDR3 bases are TGTGCCAGCAGTTTAGCGGGAGGCAACGAGCAGTACTTC. It yields the protein CASSLAGGNEQYF.

The V and J genes are TRBV24-1 and TRBJ2-3, with 7 bases that match TRBD1. This CDR3 is built from 17 residues. Losses at the gene ends were 4 bases for V and 0 bases for J; bases not matched to a gene: 9. Germline assignment: CDR1 KGHDR and CDR2 SFDVKD. In DNA, the CDR3 is TGTGCCACCAGTGACACCCGGACAGGCCCTAGCACAGATACGCAGTATTTT. Translating gives CATSDTRTGPSTDTQYF.

The CDR3 DNA reads as TGTGCCAGCAGTTTCGCCCGGGGGACAGGGGTGGTGCAGTGGCAGTACTTC. Residues: CASSFARGTGVVQWQYF. The gene calls are TRBV28 and TRBJ2-7; 10 nucleotides line up with TRBD1. CDR1 is MDHEN and CDR2 is SYDVKM in the germline V gene. After removal of 3 bases from V and 9 bases from J, the junction contained 17 bases not matched to a gene. CDR3 length equals 17 residues.

This clone occurred a few times. The chain couples TRBV5-4 to TRBJ1-3; D remains ambiguous. The germline V gene encodes CDR1 SGHNT and CDR2 YYREEE (reference sequence). The V end was cut by 2 bases, the J end by 0 bases, with 15 bases between. The CDR3 loop spans 17 amino acids. CDR3 bases: TGTGCCAGCAGCTTTACCCCAGGATTAAGCTCTGGAAACACCATATATTTT. Translation: CASSFTPGLSSGNTIYF.

The gene calls are TRBV5-5 and TRBJ1-5; the D is unclear. V was shortened by 4 bases and J by 2 bases, with 7 bases between the two germline ends. Germline CDR1 reads SGHKS; CDR2 reads YYEKEE (reference sequence). The CDR3 has 13 residues. CDR3 nucleotides: TGTGCCAGCAGCCTGGCCGGCAATCAGCCCCAGCATTTT. This sequence encodes CASSLAGNQPQHF.

The rearrangement joins TRBV19 to TRBJ2-2; D is perhaps TRBD2 (6 bases). CDR3 length equals 14 residues. The germline CDR1 and CDR2 sequences are LNHDA and SQIVND (reference sequence). V gave up 5 bases and J gave up 6 bases, with 13 bases separating them. This CDR3 reads CASSPRTMAGELFF. Written as DNA, the CDR3 is TGTGCCAGTAGTCCAAGGACTATGGCCGGGGAGCTGTTTTTT.